The T cell receptor (beta chain) under discussion was sequenced for a study of blood T cell repertoires in COVID-19. Study context: PBMCs, B-cell-depleted T cells, or T cells provided the cDNA or gDNA that made up the material.

In the original processing: Amplification with reference gene primers provided the estimates of nucleated cell counts. Sequencing was performed with immunoSEQ multiplex PCR; in TCRdb, only in-frame clones are kept and a portion is missing. V, J and clone size reflect that table, while D and trimming were determined from the DNA. The data contain 430,000 or so clones, 88% of them singletons. Trimming at V came to 5 bases and at J to 4 bases, leaving 5 bases not matched to a gene. CDR1 and CDR2 (germline): MNHEY, SVGAGI. This CDR3 comprises 14 residues. Self-reported history from a screening survey and questionnaire set each donor's cohort.

The chain uses TRBV6-5 and TRBJ1-2, with TRBD1 identical over 9 bases. Sequenced sample: PBMCs or T cells enriched from blood (not recorded which). The TCR comes from a woman aged 40 to 50 who had recovered from COVID-19. CDR3 protein: CASSTRQGGYGYTF. Here the CDR3 DNA reads TGTGCCAGCAGTACTCGACAGGGGGGCTATGGCTACACCTTC.